This TCR beta chain stems from a study of cytomegalovirus exposure and HLA in healthy donors. Findings and caveats of the study: An apparent linkage of common viral pathogens to several of the most significant clusters emerged in a later analysis. Reports indicated that the classifier achieved high specificity and sensitivity in diagnosing cytomegalovirus status.

PCR involved 60 Vbeta and 13 Jbeta primers. Method: immunoSEQ multiplex PCR; TCRdb's copy keeps in-frame clones and lacks some. The sample includes about 200,000 clones, 82% seen only once; the top ten take approximately 0.092%. With respect to this clone: As yet, its antigen is unknown.

The germline gives CDR1 SEHNR, CDR2 FQNEAQ (reference sequence). This CDR3 is 17 amino acids long. The germline V and J ends were trimmed by 1 base and 7 bases, with 19 bases remaining between them. The material sequenced was PBMCs. The TCR comes from a boy aged 2 to 10 in good health and CMV-seronegative. The chain has TRBV7-9 and TRBJ1-4; D possibly corresponds to TRBD1 (6 bases). CDR3 nucleotides: TGTGCCAGCAGCTTAGTACTTCAACAGGGAGAAGGTGAAAAACTGTTTTTT. It specifies CASSLVLQQGEGEKLFF. Full variable domain (outside the CDR3, taken from reference TRBV7-9 and TRBJ1-4): DTGVSQNPRHKITKRGQNVTFRCDPISEHNRLYWYRQTLGQGPEFLTYFQNEAQLEKSRLLSDRFSAERPKGSFSTLEIQRTEQGDSAMYLCASSLVLQQGEGEKLFFGSGTQLSVL.